Detailed here is one T cell receptor beta chain. Each CDR3 protein gets one entry in TCRdb, which reprocessed the 5' RACE reads and gives no DNA. The sample includes approximately 330,000 distinct CDR3 sequences. This sample was included in a study of monozygotic twins with inflammatory bowel disease. The CDR3 is made up of 11 amino acids. The germline V gene encodes CDR1 DFQATT and CDR2 SNEGSKA (reference sequence). Sequencing was carried out using blood. The sequence was collected from a human donor with ulcerative colitis or Crohn's disease, or a healthy co-twin of an affected twin (not recorded which). V usage is TRBV20-1 and J usage is TRBJ2-7; TCRdb reports TRBD1, a call that lacks DNA to check it against. CDR3 protein: CSAVKTGENYF.